This TCR beta chain was captured in a study of PD-L1 blockade in urothelial cancer. This clone has only one observation. Time point given: peripheral blood 6 weeks after treatment start. V was shortened by 6 bases and J by 5 bases, with 10 bases between the two germline ends. CDR3 length equals 12 residues. Germline V gene sequence: CDR1 MNHNS, CDR2 SASEGT. Profiled with immunoSEQ multiplex PCR; TCRdb holds only in-frame clones, not every one. The table has 45,000 to 60,000 clones, more than 75% seen once. The clonotype comes from a man aged 60 to 69 with urothelial cancer. This specimen was PBMCs, taken around atezolizumab (anti-PD-L1) treatment. The rearrangement links TRBV6-1 to TRBJ2-5, with a tentative D call TRBD1 (6 bases). CDR3 region: CASRRTVETQYF. DNA of the CDR3: TGTGCCAGCAGAAGGACAGTTGAGACCCAGTACTTC.